This TCR beta chain is drawn from a study of blood T cells in healthy people across ages. Study findings and constraints: Comparison with aged donors showed that long-lived donors had more naive CD4+ cells and higher diversity. TCR beta diversity per million T cells fell roughly linearly with age.

This CDR3 has 15 amino acids. Germline V gene data show CDR1 as SNHLY and CDR2 as FYNNEI. V was clipped by 0 bases and J by 7 bases; unmatched bases: 4. Using a J-beta primer mix together with a sample-barcoded 5' primer, a second PCR was run for about 7 to 12 cycles. MiXCR, run by TCRdb on the 5' RACE reads, gives a single entry per CDR3 protein. This sample has around 1.7 million distinct CDR3 sequences, with about 30% found just once. This clonotype came up a few times. No antigen is known for it. V and J are TRBV2 and TRBJ2-1, with 9 bases aligning to TRBD2. The clonotype was recovered from a woman in her twenties or thirties in good health. Sequencing was done on a sample of blood. This CDR3 reads CASSEAVSGRNEQFF. CDR3 in DNA: TGTGCCAGCAGTGAAGCGGTTAGCGGGAGAAATGAGCAGTTCTTC.